The next 16 T cell receptor beta chains were all read from a single sample in a study of blood T cell repertoires in COVID-19 (dated by TCRdb to 2018 to 2021). Receptors were amplified or captured by the immunoSEQ multiplex PCR assay. TCRdb took over this immuneACCESS table, retaining in-frame rearrangements with V and J assigned. Such tables are incomplete; in checked studies, under half of the missing clones stem from an unresolved V gene, and the remainder is unexplained. In all, the sample holds about 260,000 clones, and roughly 87% of those were seen once. The top ten constitute 0.7% of the sample. The sequenced sample consisted of peripheral blood. These receptor sequences come from a human donor in a cohort sampled during active COVID-19.

The gene calls are TRBV20-1 and TRBJ1-3; TRBD1 is a possible D gene (6 bases). The CDR3 length is 16 residues. The V and J ends lost 3 bases and 0 bases respectively, with 15 bases between them. CDR1 DFQATT and CDR2 SNEGSKA come from the germline V gene (reference sequence). DNA for the CDR3: TGCAGTGCTAGTGCAGGGGCGAACCTCTCTGGAAACACCATATATTTT. Its translation is CSASAGANLSGNTIYF.

This chain links TRBV19 with TRBJ1-1; TRBD1 might be the D (5 bases). The CDR3 runs 13 residues. V dropped 1 base and J dropped 5 bases, with 8 bases sitting between them. CDR1 and CDR2 from the germline V gene are LNHDA and SQIVND (reference sequence). The CDR3 here is CASSIVRGTEAFF. CDR3 nucleotide sequence: TGTGCCAGTAGTATAGTAAGGGGAACTGAAGCTTTCTTT.

This rearrangement joins TRBV28 to TRBJ1-4; 9 nucleotides match TRBD1. This CDR3 is 15 amino acids long. V lost 5 bases to trimming and J lost 8 bases; unmatched junction nucleotides: 9. Germline CDR1 reads MDHEN; CDR2 reads SYDVKM. As DNA, the CDR3 is TGTGCCAGCAGTCAGATGACAGGGGGGTTCGAAAAACTGTTTTTT. Protein sequence: CASSQMTGGFEKLFF.

The rearrangement uses TRBV10-3 and TRBJ1-3; no reliable D call. CDR3 size: 14 residues. The V gene lost 6 bases and the J gene lost 0 bases, with 9 bases spanning the gap. In germline, CDR1 is ENHRY, CDR2 SYGVKD. For the CDR3, the DNA is TGTGCCATCAGAGCGTCGAGCTCTGGAAACACCATATATTTT. Protein: CAIRASSSGNTIYF.

J is TRBJ2-3 and V is TRBV11-2; weak D call: TRBD2 (5 bases). The CDR3 has 14 amino acids. Germline V gives CDR1 SGHAT, CDR2 FQNNGV. Trimming cost V 4 bases and J 2 bases, with 10 bases left between them. CDR3 DNA: TGTGCCAGCAGCTATCCGGGGTACACAGATACGCAGTATTTT. Its protein product is CASSYPGYTDTQYF.

This sequence joins TRBV9 and TRBJ2-1; D may be TRBD2 (5 bases). The CDR3 runs to 16 residues. Germline CDR1 and CDR2: SGDLS and YYNGEE. V was cut by 3 bases and J by 0 bases, with 13 bases left in between. CDR3 sequence (DNA): TGTGCCAGCAGCGCCCATTCGGGAAGCTCCTACAATGAGCAGTTCTTC. Its protein is CASSAHSGSSYNEQFF.

V is TRBV7-9 and J is TRBJ1-5; 7 bases are a match to TRBD1. CDR1 is SEHNR and CDR2 is FQNEAQ in the germline V gene (reference sequence). V lost 5 bases to trimming and J lost 4 bases; unmatched junction nucleotides: 11. The CDR3 contains 16 residues. The chain's CDR3 is CASSATGAGFNQPQHF. The CDR3 DNA is TGTGCCAGCAGCGCAACAGGGGCCGGGTTTAATCAGCCCCAGCATTTT.

V usage is TRBV5-6 and J usage is TRBJ2-2; 8 nucleotides align to TRBD1. CDR1 and CDR2 from the germline V gene are SGHDT and YYEEEE. The J segment lost 5 bases and the V segment lost 4 bases, leaving 10 bases of the junction unmatched. The CDR3 covers 16 residues. CDR3 DNA sequence: TGTGCCAGCAGCCCCCCCCAGGGGGCGGGGACCGGGGAGCTGTTTTTT. It encodes CASSPPQGAGTGELFF.

The chain links TRBV29-1 to TRBJ1-2; 9 positions agree with TRBD1. The CDR3 sequence is 11 residues long. The ends lost 7 bases at V and 5 bases at J; junction bases unmatched: 2. The germline gives CDR1 SQVTM, CDR2 ANQGSEA. The chain's CDR3 is CSGGTGYGYTF. CDR3 bases: TGCAGCGGGGGGACAGGGTATGGCTACACCTTC. Full variable domain (remainder filled in from reference TRBV29-1 and TRBJ1-2): SAVISQKPSRDICQRGTSLTIQCQVDSQVTMMFWYRQQPGQSLTLIATANQGSEATYESGFVIDKFPISRPNLTFSTLTVSNMSPEDSSIYLCSGGTGYGYTFGSGTRLTVV.

The chain couples TRBV4-3 to TRBJ2-5; no firm D call. The V gene's germline CDR1 is LGHNA and CDR2 YSLEER. This CDR3 is 16 amino acids long. V was cut by 2 bases and J by 7 bases, with 20 bases left in between. The DNA for the CDR3 is TGCGCCAGCAGCCAACTAGACTCGCATCCCCCCGGGACCCAGTACTTC. Its protein is CASSQLDSHPPGTQYF.

The CDR3 coding sequence is TGTGCCAGCAGTTATGATCAGGGATCCGCCTACGAGCAGTACTTC. Protein product: CASSYDQGSAYEQYF. The chain links TRBV6-5 to TRBJ2-7; a weak D match, TRBD1 (5 bases). The CDR3 covers 15 residues. Germline values: CDR1 MNHEY, CDR2 SVGAGI. Trimming left V 3 bases short and J 2 bases short, with 14 bases between.

This clone has just a few counts. The chain has TRBV7-3 and TRBJ1-6, with 10 nucleotides matching TRBD1. This CDR3 has 16 amino acids. The junction had 2 bases not matched to a gene; V was cut back by 0 bases and J by 6 bases. Germline values: CDR1 SGHTA, CDR2 FQGTGA. CDR3 sequence: CASSLTGDRGNSPLHF. The DNA for the CDR3 is TGTGCCAGCAGCTTAACGGGGGACAGGGGTAATTCACCCCTCCACTTT.

The chain uses TRBV5-1 and TRBJ1-1; 7 bases agree with TRBD1. The J segment lost 1 base and the V segment lost 4 bases, leaving 7 bases of the junction unmatched. Germline CDR1 is SGHRS and CDR2 is YFSETQ. This CDR3 has 15 amino acids. CDR3 sequence: CASSPPRGRNTEAFF. DNA for the CDR3: TGCGCCAGCAGCCCCCCGAGGGGGCGGAACACTGAAGCTTTCTTT.

The J gene is TRBJ1-1, the V gene TRBV7-6, with a weak D call TRBD1 (5 bases). Germline V gives CDR1 SGHVS, CDR2 FNYEAQ. Deletions cut 1 base from V and 7 bases from J, with 10 bases between. The CDR3 contains 13 residues. CDR3 residues: CASSLESRGEAFF. CDR3 nucleotides: TGTGCCAGCAGCTTAGAATCTAGGGGTGAAGCTTTCTTT.

This clone was counted only a few times. The rearrangement uses TRBV6-2 or TRBV6-3 and TRBJ2-1, with D tentatively TRBD2 (5 bases). CDR1 and CDR2 (germline): MNHEY, SVGEGT. The CDR3 loop spans 13 amino acids. V was trimmed by 2 bases and J by 12 bases, leaving 14 bases between them. CDR3 sequence reads: CASSYGEAGGQFF. The CDR3 bases are TGTGCCAGCAGTTACGGAGAGGCCGGAGGGCAGTTCTTC.

The rearrangement links TRBV21-1 to TRBJ1-5. TRBV21-1 is a known pseudogene. The CDR3 extends over 15 amino acids. The DNA for the CDR3 is TGTGCCAGCAGCAGGATAAGGCGGAGCAATCAGCCCCAGCATTTT. The encoded protein is CASSRIRRSNQPQHF.